This T cell receptor (beta chain) was recorded in a study of blood T cell repertoires in COVID-19. In the study overall: Samples representing acute and convalescent COVID-19 were sourced from the United States, Italy and Spain.

Repertoires were generated with immunoSEQ multiplex PCR, while TCRdb's copy carries only in-frame clones and drops some. The sample includes about 400,000 clones, roughly 90% seen only once; the top ten take 4.3%. This clonotype was obtained from a woman aged 25 to 45 with acute or convalescent COVID-19. Sequencing used peripheral blood.

This CDR3 is CASSGARDRVYDGYTF. CDR3 in DNA: TGTGCCAGCAGTGGGGCCCGGGACAGGGTATACGATGGCTACACCTTC. The gene calls are TRBV6-1 and TRBJ1-2, with 9 bases that match TRBD1. CDR1 MNHNS and CDR2 SASEGT come from the germline V gene. V lost 4 bases to trimming and J lost 6 bases; unmatched junction nucleotides: 12. This CDR3 spans 16 amino acids.